The rows below give T cell receptor beta chains drawn from one sample of a study of blood T cell repertoires in COVID-19. Method: immunoSEQ multiplex PCR; TCRdb's copy keeps in-frame clones and lacks some. The sample has approximately 330,000 clones, around 90% seen once. What was sequenced was peripheral blood. These receptors all stem from a man aged 30 to 39 with COVID-19, enrolled during active disease. The CDR3 runs from the conserved cysteine through the conserved F or W. The order of the fields is V gene, CDR3 protein.

>TRBV6-2/TRBV6-3
CASSYSGMVYNEQFF
>TRBV7-2
CASSFGNRGGKNGYTF
>TRBV11-2
CASSSGTGWEQYF
>TRBV19
CASRTQSQGMNTEAFF
>TRBV5-1
CASSRAPRETQYF
>TRBV2
CASIRRVGEKLFF
>TRBV5-3
CARSHVGPGGSGTGRNNDTEAFF
>TRBV7-2
CASSLDMVRVGRETQYF
>TRBV11-3
CASSFRRAGGTGELFF
>TRBV7-9
CASSGMAGLTYEQYF
>TRBV9
CASSVVPAGANEKLFF
>TRBV6-5
CASSSGGYNSPLHF
>TRBV7-6
CASSLRTDYTGELFF
>TRBV15
CATSLISGPIGNEQFF
>TRBV6-5
CASSRGRTGGYGYTF
>TRBV25-1
CARNGGYEQFF
>TRBV9
CASSWGTSLKETQYF
>TRBV7-9
CASSFGTGGYEQYF
>TRBV5-1
CASSSVPPPAGFYEQYF
>TRBV10-3
CAISEGGEITEAFF
>TRBV6-2/TRBV6-3
CASSQGLNTGELFF
>TRBV6-5
CASSYSSGGGNTIYF
>TRBV5-6
CASRPGHTYNEQFF
>TRBV7-7
CASSLHMGDRGPTFTGELFF
>TRBV12-5
CASGLVPTRGLTGELFF
>TRBV15
CATGRWRNANTGELFF
>TRBV27
CASTTGGGYEQYF
>TRBV25-1
CASSEFYSGRAADTQYF
>TRBV4-1
CASSQGTGVPSSYNEQFF
>TRBV2
CASSWSSYEQYF
>TRBV28
CASTGFYEQYF
>TRBV7-6
CASSLDGSTDTQYF
>TRBV28
CASSFRDRPNYGYTF
>TRBV6-6
CASSPRGGRTGTSGNTIYF
>TRBV7-8
CASSLSGIVTEAFF
>TRBV5-6
CASSLDRAYNTEAFF
>TRBV20-1
CSASDRNEQYF
>TRBV18
CASSRSGSNYEQYF
>TRBV9
CASSVERGGGYTF
>TRBV9
CASSVATPGVYGANVLTF
>TRBV19
CASSIEAGWSGELFF
>TRBV5-4
CASSFVGQVPNYGYTF
>TRBV11-1
CASSSGQGQETQYF
>TRBV30
CAWMSGAGTEAFF
>TRBV7-3
CASSLTLRGANGELFF